There are many counts of the clone carrying this TCR beta chain. Its cognate antigen is unknown. In TCRdb, the reads were re-called with MiXCR into one record per CDR3 protein. The sample has a few hundred thousand distinct CDR3 sequences; just under 40% are singletons. The ends were cut back, 8 bases at V and 2 bases at J, with 10 bases in the middle. Germline assignment: CDR1 SGHTA and CDR2 FQGNSA. The CDR3 sequence is 12 residues long. The data were taken from a study of T cell repertoires in cytomegalovirus infection. Across the study: Indications came from public TCR beta signatures; they pointed to CMV infection and to a matching HLA type.

Whole-study findings and limits: Dominating the ex vivo response were HLA-C-restricted CMV-specific TCR beta clonotypes.

The specimen comprised cultured PBMCs, sampled from culture after CMV antigen stimulation. The sequence came from a human donor in good health (CMV status not recorded). Some clones in this sample may be carry-over from other donors' samples. The chain has TRBV7-2 and TRBJ2-7, with a weak D call TRBD1 (6 bases). The CDR3 DNA sequence: TGTGCCAGCGGGGACACAACCTACGAGCAGTACTTC. It encodes CASGDTTYEQYF.